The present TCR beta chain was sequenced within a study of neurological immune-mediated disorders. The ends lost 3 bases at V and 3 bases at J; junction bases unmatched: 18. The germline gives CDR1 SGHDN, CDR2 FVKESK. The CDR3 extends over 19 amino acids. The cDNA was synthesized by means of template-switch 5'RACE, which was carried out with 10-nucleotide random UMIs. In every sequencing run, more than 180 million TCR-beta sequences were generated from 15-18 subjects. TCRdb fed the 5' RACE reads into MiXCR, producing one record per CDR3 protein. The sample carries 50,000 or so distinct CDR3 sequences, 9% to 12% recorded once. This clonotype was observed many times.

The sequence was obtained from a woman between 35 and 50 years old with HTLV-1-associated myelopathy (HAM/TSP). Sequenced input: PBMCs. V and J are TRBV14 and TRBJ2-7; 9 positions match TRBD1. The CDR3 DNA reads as TGTGCCAGCAGCCACGTCCCGGGACAGGGATCAATTCCCTACTACGAGCAGTACTTC. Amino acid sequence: CASSHVPGQGSIPYYEQYF.